The next 20 T cell receptor beta chains were all read from a single sample in a study of graft-versus-host responses after intestinal transplantation. Clones were read by immunoSEQ multiplex PCR, and TCRdb kept only the in-frame ones, dropping some. The repertoire includes 35,000 to 40,000 clones, roughly 87% of them detected once, and around 3.2% sits in the top ten. Sequences were derived from PBMCs, sampled about 990 days after transplant. Receptor source: a human patient who received an intestinal transplant, so some T cells may come from the graft donor.

The chain combines TRBV27 with TRBJ1-1, with a tentative D call TRBD1 (5 bases). The CDR3 extends over 12 amino acids. CDR1 and CDR2 from the germline V gene are MNHEY and SMNVEV (reference sequence). The CDR3 bases are TGTGTCGGGACCACAGAAGGCACTGAAGCTTTCTTT. Its translation is CVGTTEGTEAFF.

The gene calls are TRBV6-1 and TRBJ1-1; 8 bases match TRBD1. The V gene's germline CDR1 is MNHNS and CDR2 SASEGT. This CDR3 contains 14 residues. V was clipped by 3 bases and J by 4 bases; unmatched bases: 4. The CDR3 protein is CASSDPTGGTEAFF. CDR3 bases: TGTGCCAGCAGTGACCCTACAGGGGGCACTGAAGCTTTCTTT.

This chain connects TRBV28 to TRBJ2-6, with 8 bases identical to TRBD2. Germline values: CDR1 MDHEN, CDR2 SYDVKM. The CDR3 sequence is 18 residues long. V was clipped by 5 bases and J by 0 bases; unmatched bases: 9. CDR3 nucleotides: TGTGCCAGCAGTCTCGACGGGACTAGAGACTCTGGGGCCAACGTCCTGACTTTC. This gives the protein CASSLDGTRDSGANVLTF.

This sequence joins TRBV7-9 and TRBJ2-7, with TRBD1 identical over 7 bases. From germline, CDR1 is SEHNR and CDR2 FQNEAQ (reference sequence). V trimming: 5 bases; J trimming: 0 bases; junction bases outside the gene matches: 1. This CDR3 has 13 amino acids. The CDR3 protein is CASSRDSSYEQYF. DNA of the CDR3: TGTGCCAGCAGCCGGGACAGCTCCTACGAGCAGTACTTC.

The CDR3 coding sequence is TGTGCCAGCGCCCGGACTCAAACCGCCGGGGAGCTGTTTTTT. Encoded protein: CASARTQTAGELFF. This chain joins TRBV6-1 and TRBJ2-2, with a tentative D call TRBD2 (5 bases). CDR1 and CDR2 from the germline V gene are MNHNS and SASEGT. Trimming pared 8 bases from V and 6 bases from J, leaving 16 bases between. This CDR3 is 14 amino acids long.

This chain links TRBV7-9 with TRBJ1-2, with TRBD1 as a possible D gene (6 bases). There are 12 residues in the CDR3. The V and J ends lost 5 bases and 6 bases respectively, with 10 bases between them. Germline V CDR1 and CDR2: SEHNR, FQNEAQ (reference sequence). The CDR3 bases are TGTGCCAGCAGCAATCAGGGGAATGGCTACACCTTC. This sequence encodes CASSNQGNGYTF.

This clone came up once. J is TRBJ1-2 and V is TRBV28, with 8 bases identical to TRBD1. CDR1 and CDR2 (germline): MDHEN, SYDVKM. V shed 3 bases and J 5 bases; nucleotides not matched to a gene: 8. CDR3 length: 15 residues. For the CDR3, the DNA is TGTGCCAGCAGTTTTCGGGGACAGGAGTTTTATGGCTACACCTTC. This gives the protein CASSFRGQEFYGYTF.

The chain joins TRBV28 to TRBJ1-6, with TRBD1 as a possible D gene (6 bases). The CDR3 extends over 17 amino acids. CDR1 and CDR2 (germline): MDHEN, SYDVKM. V lost 8 bases and J lost 4, with 21 bases in between. CDR3 sequence: CASLAPGAPSYNSPLHF. The CDR3 DNA reads TGTGCCAGCTTGGCCCCAGGGGCCCCCTCATATAATTCACCCCTCCACTTT.

The chain combines TRBV30 with TRBJ2-3; TRBD2 agrees at 9 bases. Germline CDR1 reads GTSNPN; CDR2 reads SVGIG (reference sequence). This CDR3 is 16 amino acids long. V lost 6 bases and J lost 2; bases outside the gene matches: 12. CDR3 in DNA: TGTGCCTGTAGCCGAGGGCTAGCGGGGACCACAGATACGCAGTATTTT. Amino acids: CACSRGLAGTTDTQYF.

This clone came up a few times. Other DNA sequences of this sample code for an identical CDR3. The J gene is TRBJ2-3, the V gene TRBV7-9; D is undetermined. V lost 2 bases, J lost 2 bases, and 8 bases lay in between. The CDR3 consists of 14 residues. The germline V gene encodes CDR1 SEHNR and CDR2 FQNEAQ (reference sequence). Here the CDR3 reads CASSLLGNTDTQYF. Here the CDR3 DNA reads TGTGCCAGCAGCTTACTGGGTAACACAGATACGCAGTATTTT.

The count of this clone is one. The rearrangement links TRBV15 to TRBJ2-2; TRBD2 agrees at 10 bases. Germline-derived CDR1 and CDR2 are LNHNV and YYDKDF (reference sequence). There are 15 residues in the CDR3. Unmatched junction bases numbered 6, after V lost 5 bases and J lost 6 bases. Written as DNA, the CDR3 is TGTGCCACCAGCGTCGGGACTAGCGAGGCCGGGGAGCTGTTTTTT. Translating it yields CATSVGTSEAGELFF.

There are a few counts of this clone. The genes are TRBV28 and TRBJ1-6, with D hard to call. Trimming stripped 6 bases from V and 4 bases from J, with 10 bases between. The CDR3 has 14 amino acids. Germline CDR1 is MDHEN and CDR2 is SYDVKM. The CDR3 sequence is CASRTQVYNSPLHF. CDR3 nucleotide sequence: TGTGCCAGCAGAACTCAGGTGTATAATTCACCCCTCCACTTT.

V usage is TRBV7-8 and J usage is TRBJ2-7, with unresolved D. Germline CDR1 SGHVS, CDR2 FQNEAQ. Trimming left V 3 bases short and J 6 bases short, with 18 bases between. The CDR3 has 15 residues. CDR3 region: CASSFLSSVEGEQYF. The DNA of the CDR3 is TGTGCCAGCAGCTTCTTGTCCTCGGTCGAAGGCGAGCAGTACTTC.

This chain joins TRBV5-4 and TRBJ2-7, with a weak D call TRBD1 (6 bases). Trimming removed 1 base at V and 4 bases at J, with 9 bases between. The CDR3 totals 13 residues. CDR1 SGHNT and CDR2 YYREEE come from the germline V gene (reference sequence). As DNA, the CDR3 is TGTGCCAGCAGCTTGTCCGGGACATACGAGCAGTACTTC. It translates to CASSLSGTYEQYF.

The count of this clone is one. This sample includes further DNA sequences coding for the same CDR3. V is TRBV27 and J is TRBJ2-2, with a tentative D call TRBD2 (7 bases). The V end was cut by 6 bases, the J end by 4 bases, with 21 bases between. Germline CDR1 reads MNHEY; CDR2 reads SMNVEV (reference sequence). The CDR3 is made up of 17 amino acids. The CDR3 coding sequence is TGTGCCAGCAGATTGGACACGGGGGGCCGGATCACCGGGGAGCTGTTTTTT. This translates into CASRLDTGGRITGELFF.

This clone has just one count. The chain employs TRBV6-1 and TRBJ1-6, with TRBD1 matching 9 bases. The CDR3 has 16 residues. Germline lookup yields CDR1 MNHNS and CDR2 SASEGT. V lost 2 bases to trimming and J lost 9 bases; unmatched junction nucleotides: 8. CDR3: CASSERGTGLISPLHF. CDR3 in DNA: TGTGCCAGCAGTGAAAGGGGGACAGGGCTTATTTCACCCCTCCACTTT.

This clone was detected a few times. The chain is built from TRBV19 and TRBJ2-3; 9 nucleotides agree with TRBD2. The CDR3 totals 15 residues. CDR1 LNHDA and CDR2 SQIVND come from the germline V gene (reference sequence). V was clipped by 2 bases and J by 4 bases; unmatched bases: 4. As DNA, the CDR3 is TGTGCCAGTAGTATATCGGCTAGCGGGGCAGATACGCAGTATTTT. It yields the protein CASSISASGADTQYF.

This clone was observed a handful of times. V usage is TRBV14 and J usage is TRBJ2-7; perhaps TRBD2 as D (6 bases). There are 13 residues in the CDR3. Per germline, CDR1 SGHDN and CDR2 FVKESK. The V gene lost 4 bases and the J gene lost 8 bases, with 15 bases spanning the gap. The CDR3 nucleotides read TGTGCCAGCAGCCTTGGACGGAGGGAACAGCAGTACTTC. This codes for CASSLGRREQQYF.

This rearrangement joins TRBV11-3 to TRBJ1-6; 9 bases are shared with TRBD1. This CDR3 region has 17 residues. Germline-derived CDR1 and CDR2 are SGHNT and YENEEA. Germline trimming cut 0 bases from V and 9 bases from J; bases unmatched to any gene: 9. CDR3 sequence: CASSLDPQGARGSPLHF. The CDR3 nucleotides are TGTGCCAGCAGCTTAGATCCACAGGGGGCGCGGGGTTCACCCCTCCACTTT.

As to this clone: In the same sample, other DNA sequences code for this CDR3. The chain employs TRBV6-1 and TRBJ2-6; D unresolved. CDR1 MNHNS and CDR2 SASEGT come from the germline V gene. The germline V and J ends were trimmed by 2 bases and 0 bases, with 5 bases remaining between them. CDR3 size: 15 residues. CDR3 amino acids: CASSELDSGANVLTF. The DNA of the CDR3 is TGTGCCAGCAGTGAATTGGACTCTGGGGCCAACGTCCTGACTTTC.